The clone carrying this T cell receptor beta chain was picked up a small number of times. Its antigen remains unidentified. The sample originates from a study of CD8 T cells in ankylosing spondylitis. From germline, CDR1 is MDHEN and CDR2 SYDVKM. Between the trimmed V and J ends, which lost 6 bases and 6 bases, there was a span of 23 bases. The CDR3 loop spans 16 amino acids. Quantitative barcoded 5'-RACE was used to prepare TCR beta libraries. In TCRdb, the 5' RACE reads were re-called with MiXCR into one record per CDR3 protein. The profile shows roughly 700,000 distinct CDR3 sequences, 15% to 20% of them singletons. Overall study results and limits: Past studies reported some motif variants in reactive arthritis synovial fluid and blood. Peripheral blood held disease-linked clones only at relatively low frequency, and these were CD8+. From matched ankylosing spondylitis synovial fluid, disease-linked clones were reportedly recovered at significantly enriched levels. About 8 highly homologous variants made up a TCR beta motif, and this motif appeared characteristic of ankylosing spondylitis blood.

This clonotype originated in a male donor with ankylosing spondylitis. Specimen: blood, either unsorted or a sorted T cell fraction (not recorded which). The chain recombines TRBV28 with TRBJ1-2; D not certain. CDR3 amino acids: CASSQSTSFGEDGYTF. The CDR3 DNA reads TGTGCCAGCAGCCAATCCACAAGCTTCGGGGAGGATGGCTACACCTTC.